This TCR beta chain was profiled in a study of blood T cell repertoires in COVID-19 (dated by TCRdb to about 2020). A note on the overall study: Samples covering the acute and convalescent phases of COVID-19 were provided by collaborators in the United States, Italy and Spain. The prospective study material was composed of cDNA or gDNA derived from T cells, B-cell-depleted T cells, or PBMCs. Deeply sampled blood TCRbeta repertoires from subjects exposed to, actively infected with, or recovered from COVID-19 were included in the dataset. The repertoires were made available in a free public database intended to serve as a resource for research on the immune response to SARS-CoV-2. The samples were drawn from two sources: the first 160 participants of the ongoing ImmuneRACE study, and fewer than 1,500 subjects contributed by 6 global collaborators. Sample metadata almost always included a de-identified subject ID, COVID-19 status, age in years and sex. Where HLA class I and class II types were available, the types were taken from metadata supplied by the sample provider, not from assay-based typing.

Collaborating institutions collected whole blood in K2EDTA tubes following their own protocols. For TCRbeta analysis, collaborators shipped samples in one of three forms: frozen whole blood, isolated PBMCs, or DNA extracted from either of those sample types. General study outcomes and caveats: How much clinical and demographic metadata was included differed by source and by participant, and the metadata was provided uncurated.

Worth noting for this clone: Its cognate antigen has yet to be identified. Nothing much larger sits one base from this clone, and base qualities are not available.

Trimming removed 5 bases from V and 10 bases from J; the gene matches leave 10 bases unexplained. Including the terminal cysteine and phenylalanine, the CDR3 comprises 13 residues. The only DNA kept is the CDR3, 39 bases in frame from the first base. CDR1 and CDR2 (LNHDA, SQIVND) derive from the germline V gene (reference sequence). The immunoSEQ Assay, a bias-controlled multiplex PCR, was used to amplify TCRbeta CDR3 regions from genomic DNA. Per the original workflow: Within the assay, amplification of reference gene primers was used to estimate how many nucleated cells each sample contained. To quantify the absolute abundance of each unique TCRbeta CDR3 rearrangement, sequence reads were collapsed and filtered. Productive Simpson clonality was computed per sample as the square root of Simpson's diversity index over productive rearrangements. In TCRdb, the immuneACCESS table is reduced to in-frame sequences with V and J assigned. These tables do not hold every clone; where another copy was compared, an unresolved V gene accounts for under half, and the others remain unexplained. V, J and clone size derive from that table, while D and trimming were established from the DNA sequence. Here the sample has roughly 120,000 clones; approximately 82% occur a single time. The top ten constitute approximately 7% of the sample.

The chain is encoded by TRBV19 joined to TRBJ1-1; 7 bases in the middle match TRBD1. The sequence was collected from a man aged 65-85 years with active or convalescent COVID-19. The specimen was peripheral blood. In nucleotides, the sequence is TGTGCCAGTAGTGGACAGGACACCACGGGAGCTTTCTTT. This encodes CASSGQDTTGAFF.